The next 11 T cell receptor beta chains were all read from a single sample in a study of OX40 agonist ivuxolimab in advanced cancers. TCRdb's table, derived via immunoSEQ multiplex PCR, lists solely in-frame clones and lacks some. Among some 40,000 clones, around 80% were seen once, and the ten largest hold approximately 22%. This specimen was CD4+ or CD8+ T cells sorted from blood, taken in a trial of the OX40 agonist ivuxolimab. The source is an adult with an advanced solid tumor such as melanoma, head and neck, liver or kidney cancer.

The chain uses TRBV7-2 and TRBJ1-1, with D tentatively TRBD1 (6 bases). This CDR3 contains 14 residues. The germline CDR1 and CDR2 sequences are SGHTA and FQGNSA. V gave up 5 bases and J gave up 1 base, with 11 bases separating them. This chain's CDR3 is CASSPGAANTEAFF. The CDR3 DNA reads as TGTGCCAGCAGCCCAGGGGCCGCGAACACTGAAGCTTTCTTT.

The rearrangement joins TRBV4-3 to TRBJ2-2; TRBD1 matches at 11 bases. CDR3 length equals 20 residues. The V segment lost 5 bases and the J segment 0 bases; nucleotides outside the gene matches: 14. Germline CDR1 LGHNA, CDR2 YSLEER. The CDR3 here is CASSDSGGTGGITNTGELFF. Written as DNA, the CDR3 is TGCGCCAGCAGCGATTCTGGCGGGACAGGGGGAATCACGAACACCGGGGAGCTGTTTTTT.

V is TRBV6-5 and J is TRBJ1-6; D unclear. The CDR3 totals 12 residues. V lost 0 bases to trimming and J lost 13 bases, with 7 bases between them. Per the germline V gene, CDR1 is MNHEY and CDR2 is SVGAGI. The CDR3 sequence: CASSYSAIPLHF. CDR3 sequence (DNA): TGTGCCAGCAGTTACTCGGCCATCCCCCTCCACTTT.

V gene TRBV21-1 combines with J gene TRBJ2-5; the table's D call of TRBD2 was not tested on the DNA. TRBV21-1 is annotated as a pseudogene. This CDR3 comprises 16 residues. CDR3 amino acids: CASNGGLGQYQETQYF. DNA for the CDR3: TGTGCCAGCAACGGGGGACTAGGCCAGTATCAAGAGACCCAGTACTTC.

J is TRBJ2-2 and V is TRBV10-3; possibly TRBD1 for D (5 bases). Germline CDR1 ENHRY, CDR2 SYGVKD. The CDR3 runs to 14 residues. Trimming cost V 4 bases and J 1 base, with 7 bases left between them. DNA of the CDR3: TGTGCCATCAGTGGTAGGGGGAACACCGGGGAGCTGTTTTTT. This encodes CAISGRGNTGELFF.

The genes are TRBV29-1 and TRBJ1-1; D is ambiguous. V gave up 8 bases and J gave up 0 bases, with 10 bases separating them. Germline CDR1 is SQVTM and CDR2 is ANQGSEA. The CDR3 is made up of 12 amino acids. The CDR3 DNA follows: TGCAGCTCCATTTTAGTGAACACTGAAGCTTTCTTT. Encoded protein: CSSILVNTEAFF.

The CDR3 nucleotides read TGTGCCAGCGGACTGTCAGGCGCATATTCACCCCTCCACTTT. Encoded protein: CASGLSGAYSPLHF. The genes are TRBV11-1 and TRBJ1-6; D is unresolved. V was pared by 8 bases and J by 8 bases, with 16 bases between. Germline CDR1 SGHAT, CDR2 FQDESV (reference sequence). This CDR3 is 14 amino acids long.

The DNA for the CDR3 is TGTGCCATCAGTGAGCGACAGGGGGGGTCAGATACGCAGTATTTT. Protein product: CAISERQGGSDTQYF. The gene calls are TRBV10-3 and TRBJ2-3; 9 bases match TRBD1. CDR1 and CDR2 from the germline V gene are ENHRY and SYGVKD. The ends lost 2 bases at V and 4 bases at J; junction bases unmatched: 4. The CDR3 consists of 15 residues.

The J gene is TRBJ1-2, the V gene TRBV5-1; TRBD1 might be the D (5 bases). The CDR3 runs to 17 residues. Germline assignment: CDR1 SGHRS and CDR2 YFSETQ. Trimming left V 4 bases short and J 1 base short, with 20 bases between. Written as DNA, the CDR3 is TGCGCCAGCAGCCGCGGGGAGGGGCGTATTATTAACTATGGCTACACCTTC. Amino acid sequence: CASSRGEGRIINYGYTF.

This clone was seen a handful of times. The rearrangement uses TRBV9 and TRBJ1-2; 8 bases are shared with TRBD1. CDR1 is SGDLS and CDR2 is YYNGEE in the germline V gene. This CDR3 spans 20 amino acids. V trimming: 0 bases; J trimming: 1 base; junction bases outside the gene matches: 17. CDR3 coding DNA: TGTGCCAGCAGCGTAGTCGAAGATTCAGGGGGCCTTAGGCTTAACTATGGCTACACCTTC. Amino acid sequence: CASSVVEDSGGLRLNYGYTF.

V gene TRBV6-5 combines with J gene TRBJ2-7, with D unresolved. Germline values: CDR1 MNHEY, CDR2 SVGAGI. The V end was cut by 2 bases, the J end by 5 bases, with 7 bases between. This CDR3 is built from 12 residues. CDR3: CASSYTADEQYF. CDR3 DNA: TGTGCCAGCAGTTACACGGCGGACGAGCAGTACTTC.